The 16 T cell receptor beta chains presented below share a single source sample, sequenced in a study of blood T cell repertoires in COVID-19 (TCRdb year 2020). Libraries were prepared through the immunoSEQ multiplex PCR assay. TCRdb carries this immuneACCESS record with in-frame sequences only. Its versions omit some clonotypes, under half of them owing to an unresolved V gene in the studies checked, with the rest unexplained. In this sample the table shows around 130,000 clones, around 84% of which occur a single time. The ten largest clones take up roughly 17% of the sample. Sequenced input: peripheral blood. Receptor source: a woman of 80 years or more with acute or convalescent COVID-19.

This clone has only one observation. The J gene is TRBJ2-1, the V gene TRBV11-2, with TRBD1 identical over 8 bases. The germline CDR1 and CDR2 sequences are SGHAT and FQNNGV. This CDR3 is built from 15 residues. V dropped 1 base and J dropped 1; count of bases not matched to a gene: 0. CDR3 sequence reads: CASSLGTGSYNEQFF. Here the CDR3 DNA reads TGTGCCAGCAGCTTAGGGACAGGGTCCTACAATGAGCAGTTCTTC. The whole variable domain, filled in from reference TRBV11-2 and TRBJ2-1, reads EAGVAQSPRYKIIEKRQSVAFWCNPISGHATLYWYQQILGQGPKLLIQFQNNGVVDDSQLPKDRFSAERLKGVDSTLKIQPAKLEDSAVYLCASSLGTGSYNEQFFGPGTRLTVL.

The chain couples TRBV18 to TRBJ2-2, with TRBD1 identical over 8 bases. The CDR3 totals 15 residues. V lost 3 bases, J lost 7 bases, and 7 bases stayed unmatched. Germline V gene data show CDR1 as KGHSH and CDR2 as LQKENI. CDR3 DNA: TGTGCCAGCTCACCGACCACAGGGGGAATCGGGGAGCTGTTTTTT. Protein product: CASSPTTGGIGELFF.

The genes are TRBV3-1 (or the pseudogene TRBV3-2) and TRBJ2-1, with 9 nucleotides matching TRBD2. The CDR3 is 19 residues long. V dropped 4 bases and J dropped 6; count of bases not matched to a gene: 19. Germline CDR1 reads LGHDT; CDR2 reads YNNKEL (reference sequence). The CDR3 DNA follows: TGTGCCAGCAGCCCTATGGTTGGCGGGAGGGCCGGTACAAGCAATGAGCAGTTCTTC. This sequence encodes CASSPMVGGRAGTSNEQFF.

Here the CDR3 reads CASSQTVYEQYF. DNA for the CDR3: TGTGCCAGCAGCCAAACAGTTTACGAGCAGTACTTC. The rearrangement links TRBV12-3 or TRBV12-4 to TRBJ2-7; no firm D call. Trimming left V 6 bases short and J 4 bases short, with 10 bases between. The CDR3 sequence is 12 residues long.

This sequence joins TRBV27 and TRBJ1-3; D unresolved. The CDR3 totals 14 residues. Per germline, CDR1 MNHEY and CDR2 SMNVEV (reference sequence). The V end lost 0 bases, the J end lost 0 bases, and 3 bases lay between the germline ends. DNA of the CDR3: TGTGCCAGCAGTTTATCTAGCTCTGGAAACACCATATATTTT. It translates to CASSLSSSGNTIYF.

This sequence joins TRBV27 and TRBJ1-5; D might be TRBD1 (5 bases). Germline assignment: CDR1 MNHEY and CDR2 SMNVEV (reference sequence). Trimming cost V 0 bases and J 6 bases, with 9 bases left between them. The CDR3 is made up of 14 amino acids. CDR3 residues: CASSLSPRGQPQHF. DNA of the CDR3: TGTGCCAGCAGTTTATCCCCAAGGGGTCAGCCCCAGCATTTT.

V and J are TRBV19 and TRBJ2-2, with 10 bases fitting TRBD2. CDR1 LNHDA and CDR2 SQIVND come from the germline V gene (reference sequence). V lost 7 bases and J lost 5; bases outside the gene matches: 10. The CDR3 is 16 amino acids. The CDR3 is CASKVGLAASTGELFF. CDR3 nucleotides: TGTGCCAGTAAGGTAGGACTAGCGGCCTCGACCGGGGAGCTGTTTTTT. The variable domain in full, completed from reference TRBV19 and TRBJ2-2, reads DGGITQSPKYLFRKEGQNVTLSCEQNLNHDAMYWYRQDPGQGLRLIYYSQIVNDFQKGDIAEGYSVSREKKESFPLTVTSAQKNPTAFYLCASKVGLAASTGELFFGEGSRLTVL.

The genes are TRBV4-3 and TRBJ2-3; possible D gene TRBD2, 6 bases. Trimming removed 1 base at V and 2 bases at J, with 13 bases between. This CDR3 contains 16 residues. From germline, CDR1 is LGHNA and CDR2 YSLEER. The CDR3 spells CASSQGPRDATDTQYF. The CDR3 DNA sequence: TGCGCCAGCAGCCAAGGTCCGCGGGACGCCACAGATACGCAGTATTTT.

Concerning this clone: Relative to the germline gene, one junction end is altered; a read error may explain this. The CDR3 coding sequence is TGCGCCAGCGGCTTCGGACTAGCGGAAGATACGCAGTATTTT. Protein product: CASGFGLAEDTQYF. The rearrangement joins TRBV5-1 to TRBJ2-3; 10 nucleotides align to TRBD2. The germline gives CDR1 SGHRS, CDR2 YFSETQ. CDR3 length equals 14 residues.

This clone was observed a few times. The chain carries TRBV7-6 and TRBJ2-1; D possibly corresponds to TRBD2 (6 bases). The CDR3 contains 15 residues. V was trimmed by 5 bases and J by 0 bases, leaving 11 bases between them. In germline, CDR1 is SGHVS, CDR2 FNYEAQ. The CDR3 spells CASSVRGSSYNEQFF. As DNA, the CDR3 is TGTGCCAGCAGCGTTCGGGGGAGCTCCTACAATGAGCAGTTCTTC.

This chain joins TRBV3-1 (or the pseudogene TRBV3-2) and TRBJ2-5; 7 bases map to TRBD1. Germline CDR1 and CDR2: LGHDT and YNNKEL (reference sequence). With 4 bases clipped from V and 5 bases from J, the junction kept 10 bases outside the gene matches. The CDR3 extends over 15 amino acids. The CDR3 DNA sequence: TGTGCCAGCAGCCCGTGGACAGGAACTGAGGAGACCCAGTACTTC. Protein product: CASSPWTGTEETQYF.

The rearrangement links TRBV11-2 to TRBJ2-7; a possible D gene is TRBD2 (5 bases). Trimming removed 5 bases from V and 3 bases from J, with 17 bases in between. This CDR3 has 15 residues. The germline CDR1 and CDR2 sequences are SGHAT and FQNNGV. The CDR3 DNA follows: TGTGCCAGCAGCGAGGGAGCTTCAAATCTCTACGAGCAGTACTTC. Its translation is CASSEGASNLYEQYF.

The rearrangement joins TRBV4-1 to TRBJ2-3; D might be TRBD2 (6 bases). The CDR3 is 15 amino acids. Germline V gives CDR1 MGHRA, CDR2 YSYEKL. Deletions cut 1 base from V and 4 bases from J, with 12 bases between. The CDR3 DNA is TGCGCCAGCAGCCAAGGGGGAGGTGGGCCAGATACGCAGTATTTT. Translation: CASSQGGGGPDTQYF.

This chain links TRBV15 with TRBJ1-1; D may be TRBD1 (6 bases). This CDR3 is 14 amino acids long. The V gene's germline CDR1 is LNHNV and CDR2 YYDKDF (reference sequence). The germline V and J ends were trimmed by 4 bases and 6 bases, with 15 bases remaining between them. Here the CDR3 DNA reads TGTGCCACCAGCAAGGGACACTATGACCCTGAAGCTTTCTTT. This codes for CATSKGHYDPEAFF.

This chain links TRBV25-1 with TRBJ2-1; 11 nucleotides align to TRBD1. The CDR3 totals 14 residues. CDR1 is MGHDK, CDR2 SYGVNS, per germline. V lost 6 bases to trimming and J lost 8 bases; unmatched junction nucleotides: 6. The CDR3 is CASRRTGGFYEQFF. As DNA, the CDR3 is TGTGCCAGCAGACGGACAGGGGGCTTCTATGAGCAGTTCTTC.

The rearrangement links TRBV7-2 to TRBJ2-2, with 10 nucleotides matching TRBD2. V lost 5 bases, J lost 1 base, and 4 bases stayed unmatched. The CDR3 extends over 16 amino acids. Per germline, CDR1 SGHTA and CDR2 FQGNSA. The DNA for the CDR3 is TGTGCCAGCAGCACCATAGCGGGGGGGAACACCGGGGAGCTGTTTTTT. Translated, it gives CASSTIAGGNTGELFF.